This entry features one T cell receptor (beta chain) sequence. Its antigen is currently not known. The read terminates 3 residues before the CDR3 end, so the remaining end is supplied by the germline J gene. For sequencing, equivalent amounts of genomic DNA were input from CVID and control samples. For every sample, a 60 bp segment covering the rearranged TCRbeta CDR3 region was amplified and then sequenced. The immunoSEQ assay, a bias-corrected multiplex PCR combined with high-throughput sequencing, was used for TCRbeta amplification. On the authors' methods: Each unique nucleotide sequence was treated as a clone and annotated with V, D and J genes, copy number and frequency. Sequences were labeled productive if in frame, and non-productive if out of frame or containing stop codons. As previously described, Shannon's entropy was used to calculate clonality. Mean CDR3 Kyte-Doolittle hydropathy was derived from the predicted amino acid sequences of productive clones. The R hclust function was used to hierarchically cluster scaled V gene usage with Manhattan distance and complete linkage. Sharing of clones by CDR3 amino acid sequence was evaluated by resampling 12 repertoires per group over 100 rounds. Repertoires were searched for 70 published EBV-specific and around 240 published CMV-specific TCRbeta sequences. After two CVID samples that produced fewer than 10,000 sequences were dropped from the analysis, some 43 CVID repertoires remained. This is the immuneACCESS table as TCRdb keeps it, with only in-frame sequences that have V and J called. A part of the clones is gone; compared with another copy, unresolved V genes explain less than half, and the rest is unexplained. The D gene and trimming were derived from the DNA, and the V and J assignments and clone size from that table. The sample's table lists a count of fewer than 10,000 clones. The ten largest account for around 3.8% of the sample.

This sample is part of a study of T cell clonality in common variable immunodeficiency (dated by TCRdb to between 2014 and 2017). CVID was diagnosed by standard criteria: serum IgG, IgA and/or IgM reduced below normal range, plus specific antibody deficiency. There were some 45 subjects in the CVID group (approximately 15 female and roughly 29 male), ranging in age from roughly 9 to 65 years, with a mean age of 40. Predominantly Caucasian heritage was noted among both the CVID patients and the healthy controls. At the time of study participation, every CVID subject had been on replacement immunoglobulin therapy for one year or longer. No CVID subject was ill or taking immunomodulatory or immunosuppressive medication when blood was collected. Heparinized peripheral whole blood samples of roughly 5 to 8 ml were obtained from each donor. Genomic DNA from adults with common variable immune deficiency (CVID) and from healthy adult controls was used to sequence TCRbeta CDR3 repertoires. Diluted blood was subjected to density centrifugation over Hypaque 1077 or Ficoll-Paque for isolation of peripheral blood mononuclear cells. Genomic DNA was obtained from unsorted mononuclear cells using either Qiagen column purification or a centrifugation-based method.

Via the germline V gene (reference sequence), CDR1 is SEHNR and CDR2 FQNEAQ. The CDR3 runs 14 residues from the cysteine to the phenylalanine. Of the CDR3's DNA, 33 bases were read; they are in frame from base 1. V has 3 bases trimmed and J has 2 bases trimmed; junction bases matching no gene number 1. The research as a whole found: Healthy controls shared more TCRbeta clones with each other than CVID subjects shared among themselves (p < 0.0001). Even though DNA input was the same, control samples had an average of about 89,000 unique sequences each, compared with 25,000 to 35,000 in CVID samples. Patient heterogeneity within the CVID cohort put limits on correlating repertoire features with clinical complications. Compared with healthy controls, CVID subjects showed increased TCRbeta clonality (t-test p = 0.018), a feature most characteristic of about a third of subjects. According to the authors, finding the cause of the higher clonality in CVID would require sequencing the repertoires of T cell subpopulations. Fewer deletions and N-nucleotide insertions were reportedly observed in CVID TCRbeta sequences, and highly modified clones with 13 or more V deletions were reportedly absent from CVID TCRbeta sequences.

This TCR was recovered from a human donor with common variable immunodeficiency. The chain is encoded by TRBV7-9 joined to TRBJ2-3; 8 junctional bases match TRBD2. The source material was peripheral blood mononuclear cells. The sequenced part of the CDR3 DNA is TGTGCCAGCAGCTTGGGACTAGACACAGATACG. Its product reads: CASSLGLDTDT. The entire CDR3 protein is CASSLGLDTDTQYF.